The clone carrying this T cell receptor (beta chain) was recorded many times. No antigen is known for it. This sample is part of a study of tumor-infiltrating lymphocytes in primary liver carcinoma. Co-extraction yielded RNA and DNA from about 20-30 mg of unsorted bulk tissue. Chronic HBV infection was present, with no prior treatment. The template, roughly 510 ng total RNA, yielded TCR beta cDNA made with a constant-region primer. Generation of the TCR beta libraries relied on three nested multiplex PCR rounds using slightly modified ARM-PCR. TRBV1-TRBV30 forward primers paired with a C-beta reverse primer were used in the first two PCR rounds, which ran roughly 9 cycles each. Each CDR3 protein is one row after TCRdb ran MiXCR on the multiplex PCR reads. The data show 120,000 or so distinct CDR3 sequences, around 60% seen once. Study outcomes and limitations: The study found only about 7-25% of top clones in all five tumor regions.

The CDR3 runs 12 residues. Germline V gives CDR1 SGHNT, CDR2 YYREEE (reference sequence). V was clipped by 0 bases and J by 7 bases; unmatched bases: 0. The J gene is TRBJ2-7, the V gene TRBV5-4; TRBD2 matches at 8 bases. This TCR was recovered from a woman aged 55-69 years with primary liver carcinoma and hepatitis B virus infection. The sequencing sample was made of liver tumor tissue from sampling region 1. Indicated subset: tumor region T1, superior pole. The CDR3 DNA reads TGTGCCAGCAGCTTGGGACTAGCGGAGCAGTACTTC. Translating gives CASSLGLAEQYF.